These 31 T cell receptor beta chains were all obtained from the same sample, sequenced in a study of cytomegalovirus exposure and HLA in healthy donors. Researchers ran the PCR with 60 Vbeta and 13 Jbeta primers. Sequencing used immunoSEQ multiplex PCR; TCRdb keeps in-frame clones, though not all of them. The table records approximately 110,000 clones, around 73% of them present only once. Sequenced: PBMCs. The receptors derive from a man in his forties in good health and CMV-seronegative.

V is TRBV4-1 and J is TRBJ2-7; 9 bases match TRBD1. Germline CDR1 reads MGHRA; CDR2 reads YSYEKL. Losses at the gene ends were 2 bases for V and 4 bases for J; bases not matched to a gene: 9. The CDR3 spans 16 residues. The CDR3 loop is CASSQPYGTGQYEQYF. In DNA, the CDR3 is TGCGCCAGCAGCCAACCCTACGGGACAGGGCAGTACGAGCAGTACTTC.

There are a few counts of this clone. Here the CDR3 DNA reads TGTGCCAGCAGCAGCTCAAACTATGGCTACACCTTC. Translation gives CASSSSNYGYTF. The chain recombines TRBV11-2 with TRBJ1-2; D remains ambiguous. The CDR3 runs to 12 residues. Germline V CDR1 and CDR2: SGHAT, FQNNGV. The V end was cut by 5 bases, the J end by 2 bases, with 6 bases between. Full variable domain (rest looked up from reference TRBV11-2 and TRBJ1-2): EAGVAQSPRYKIIEKRQSVAFWCNPISGHATLYWYQQILGQGPKLLIQFQNNGVVDDSQLPKDRFSAERLKGVDSTLKIQPAKLEDSAVYLCASSSSNYGYTFGSGTRLTVV.

This sequence joins TRBV4-1 and TRBJ1-1; D is perhaps TRBD1 (5 bases). The V and J ends lost 2 bases and 2 bases respectively, with 12 bases between them. The CDR3 length is 15 residues. Germline V gene lookup returns CDR1 MGHRA and CDR2 YSYEKL. The CDR3 protein is CASSQSTTVNTEAFF. The DNA of the CDR3 is TGCGCCAGCAGCCAATCAACGACAGTAAACACTGAAGCTTTCTTT.

The chain recombines TRBV19 with TRBJ1-5, with TRBD1 matching 12 bases. The trim removed 4 bases at V and 1 base at J, leaving 8 bases unmatched. The germline V gene has CDR1 LNHDA and CDR2 SQIVND (reference sequence). The CDR3 consists of 18 residues. The CDR3 loop is CASSNPPGQGASNQPQHF. The CDR3 nucleotides read TGTGCCAGTAGTAACCCCCCGGGACAGGGGGCCAGCAATCAGCCCCAGCATTTT. Variable domain in full (rest from reference TRBV19 and TRBJ1-5): DGGITQSPKYLFRKEGQNVTLSCEQNLNHDAMYWYRQDPGQGLRLIYYSQIVNDFQKGDIAEGYSVSREKKESFPLTVTSAQKNPTAFYLCASSNPPGQGASNQPQHFGDGTRLSIL.

The gene calls are TRBV19 and TRBJ2-7; tentatively, D is TRBD1 (7 bases). From germline, CDR1 is LNHDA and CDR2 SQIVND (reference sequence). V lost 4 bases and J 1 base, leaving 11 bases between the germline ends. The CDR3 sequence is 14 residues long. The CDR3 sequence: CASSRTGGSYEQYF. As DNA, the CDR3 is TGTGCCAGTAGTAGGACAGGAGGGTCCTACGAGCAGTACTTC.

The genes are TRBV27 and TRBJ1-6, with D maybe TRBD1 (5 bases). Trimming removed 5 bases at V and 1 base at J, with 12 bases between. Germline lookup yields CDR1 MNHEY and CDR2 SMNVEV (reference sequence). The CDR3 sequence is 16 residues long. This CDR3 reads CASSPSGVSYNSPLHF. The CDR3 DNA is TGTGCCAGCAGTCCATCGGGGGTTTCCTATAATTCACCCCTCCACTTT.

V usage is TRBV14 and J usage is TRBJ1-1; D gene unclear. CDR1 is SGHDN, CDR2 FVKESK, per germline. With 1 base removed from V and 2 bases from J, the gap between germline ends came to 5 bases. The CDR3 runs to 13 residues. CDR3 nucleotides: TGTGCCAGCAGCCAAGTGTCTAACACTGAAGCTTTCTTT. It encodes CASSQVSNTEAFF.

Regarding this clone: One end of the junction is discordant with germline, which a read error may explain. Distinct nucleotide sequences in the sample also encode this CDR3. V gene TRBV6-1 combines with J gene TRBJ1-5; 10 bases agree with TRBD1. This CDR3 is 15 amino acids long. The V gene's germline CDR1 is MNHNS and CDR2 SASEGT. CDR3 in amino acids: CASLNRDRGNQPQHF. The CDR3 bases are TGTGCCAGCTTAAACCGGGACAGGGGCAATCAGCCTCAGCATTTT.

J is TRBJ1-5 and V is TRBV6-1; TRBD1 agrees at 8 bases. The length of the CDR3 is 16 residues. Germline CDR1 MNHNS, CDR2 SASEGT. V was clipped by 4 bases and J by 6 bases; unmatched bases: 11. The CDR3 reads CASSASNRGGIQPQHF. The DNA of the CDR3 is TGTGCCAGCAGTGCGAGCAACAGGGGGGGTATTCAGCCCCAGCATTTT.

The chain is built from TRBV18 and TRBJ1-6, with D tentatively TRBD1 (5 bases). This CDR3 comprises 14 residues. The germline V gene has CDR1 KGHSH and CDR2 LQKENI. V dropped 4 bases and J dropped 9 bases, with 13 bases sitting between them. CDR3 sequence (DNA): TGTGCCAGCTCACTGAACGGGGGTAGTTCACCCCTCCACTTT. Translation gives CASSLNGGSSPLHF.

This clone was seen just once. The identical CDR3 is also encoded by other nucleotide sequences in the sample. This rearrangement joins TRBV2 to TRBJ1-6, with 7 positions matching TRBD1. The trim removed 4 bases at V and 13 bases at J, leaving 13 bases unmatched. CDR1 SNHLY and CDR2 FYNNEI come from the germline V gene. This CDR3 contains 15 residues. The CDR3 DNA sequence: TGTGCCAGCAGTGTCGGGCAGGGGGGTAGTTCCCCCCTCCACTTT. Its translation: CASSVGQGGSSPLHF.

This chain joins TRBV2 and TRBJ2-1; 8 bases match TRBD1. V shed 7 bases, J shed 5 bases, and the junction held 4 bases outside the gene matches. Germline V gives CDR1 SNHLY, CDR2 FYNNEI. The CDR3 spans 13 residues. The CDR3 protein is CASNRDRNNEQFF. CDR3 DNA sequence: TGTGCCAGCAACCGGGACAGGAACAATGAGCAGTTCTTC.

The rearrangement uses TRBV5-1 and TRBJ1-5; 11 bases align to TRBD1. The V and J ends lost 4 bases and 5 bases, in that order; junction bases with no gene match: 8. Looked up from germline, CDR1 is SGHRS and CDR2 is YFSETQ. This CDR3 is 16 amino acids long. The CDR3 loop is CASSPGWGQGDQPQHF. As DNA, the CDR3 is TGCGCCAGCAGCCCGGGATGGGGACAGGGGGATCAGCCCCAGCATTTT.

This rearrangement joins TRBV7-9 to TRBJ2-5, with 7 bases identical to TRBD2. J gave up 5 bases and V 2 bases, and 5 bases lay outside the gene matches. Germline CDR1 SEHNR, CDR2 FQNEAQ (reference sequence). The CDR3 has 14 residues. The CDR3 loop reads CASSLSGATETQYF. The CDR3 nucleotides are TGTGCCAGCAGCTTAAGCGGGGCAACCGAGACCCAGTACTTC.

J is TRBJ2-6 and V is TRBV5-8, with D possibly TRBD2 on 5 matching bases. V was shortened by 3 bases and J by 4 bases, with 23 bases between the two germline ends. The CDR3 spans 19 residues. Germline V CDR1 and CDR2: SGHTS, YDEGEE. DNA of the CDR3: TGTGCCAGCAGCTCCGGACTCGCTTGGAGTTTAGACGGGGCCAACGTCCTGACTTTC. Residues: CASSSGLAWSLDGANVLTF.

The V call is TRBV7-9, the J call TRBJ2-7; tentative D call: TRBD1 (6 bases). V lost 7 bases and J 1 base, leaving 14 bases between the germline ends. The germline V gene encodes CDR1 SEHNR and CDR2 FQNEAQ (reference sequence). This CDR3 contains 14 residues. The CDR3 sequence: CASTTLQGSYEQYF. Here the CDR3 DNA reads TGTGCCAGCACCACCTTACAGGGATCCTACGAGCAGTACTTC.

Judged by abundance, this clone is medium-sized. CDR3 residues: CASTHLSTSGLHNEQFF. CDR3 sequence (DNA): TGTGCCAGCACGCACCTCTCGACTAGCGGGTTGCACAATGAGCAGTTCTTC. V is TRBV27 and J is TRBJ2-1, with 10 positions matching TRBD2. This CDR3 contains 17 residues. From germline, CDR1 is MNHEY and CDR2 SMNVEV (reference sequence). The trim removed 7 bases at V and 5 bases at J, leaving 14 bases unmatched.

The chain joins TRBV7-9 to TRBJ2-2; D is possibly TRBD1 (5 bases). Trimming shortened V by 4 bases and J by 6 bases, and 6 bases separated the two germline ends. CDR3 length: 12 residues. From germline, CDR1 is SEHNR and CDR2 FQNEAQ (reference sequence). In nucleotides, the CDR3 is TGTGCCAGCAGCTGGGGCCCCGGGGAGCTGTTTTTT. Protein product: CASSWGPGELFF.

This clone was detected a few times. The V gene is TRBV10-3, the J gene TRBJ1-6; 8 bases map to TRBD1. After removal of 4 bases from V and 10 bases from J, the junction contained 3 bases not matched to a gene. Germline V gene data show CDR1 as ENHRY and CDR2 as SYGVKD. This CDR3 spans 13 amino acids. The CDR3 loop reads CAISVTGESPLHF. CDR3 DNA sequence: TGTGCCATCAGTGTGACAGGGGAATCACCCCTCCACTTT.

The V gene is TRBV19, the J gene TRBJ2-1; 8 nucleotides align to TRBD1. Germline CDR1 reads LNHDA; CDR2 reads SQIVND (reference sequence). The V segment lost 5 bases and the J segment 7 bases; nucleotides outside the gene matches: 7. The CDR3 covers 14 residues. The DNA for the CDR3 is TGTGCCAGTAGTCGTGGACAGGGTTCTAATGAGCAGTTCTTC. Protein sequence: CASSRGQGSNEQFF.

This clone was seen a single time. The chain links TRBV19 to TRBJ2-1, with TRBD2 matching over 9 bases. This CDR3 has 14 residues. After removal of 5 bases from V and 6 bases from J, the junction contained 5 bases not matched to a gene. CDR1 and CDR2 from the germline V gene are LNHDA and SQIVND (reference sequence). The CDR3: CASSSERGVNEQFF. DNA for the CDR3: TGTGCCAGTAGTTCAGAGCGGGGGGTCAATGAGCAGTTCTTC. Variable domain in full (rest from reference TRBV19 and TRBJ2-1): DGGITQSPKYLFRKEGQNVTLSCEQNLNHDAMYWYRQDPGQGLRLIYYSQIVNDFQKGDIAEGYSVSREKKESFPLTVTSAQKNPTAFYLCASSSERGVNEQFFGPGTRLTVL.

The V gene is TRBV6-5, the J gene TRBJ2-7, with a possible D match to TRBD1 (6 bases). Germline-derived CDR1 and CDR2 are MNHEY and SVGAGI. V lost 5 bases and J lost 2, with 16 bases in between. The CDR3 is 15 amino acids. The CDR3 DNA follows: TGTGCCAGCAGTCCAGGGGCAGGGCTTACCTACGAGCAGTACTTC. Translation gives CASSPGAGLTYEQYF.

The V and J genes are TRBV10-2 and TRBJ2-5, with 8 bases aligning to TRBD2. J lost 4 bases, V lost 6 bases, and 7 bases had no gene match. Germline V CDR1 and CDR2: WSHSY, SAAADI. CDR3 size: 14 residues. The CDR3 is CASRQAGVGETQYF. DNA of the CDR3: TGCGCCAGCAGACAAGCGGGGGTGGGAGAGACCCAGTACTTC.

A single count supports this clone. V gene TRBV7-6 combines with J gene TRBJ2-5; possibly TRBD2 for D (6 bases). V was clipped by 4 bases and J by 3 bases, with 12 bases between them. The CDR3 sequence is 14 residues long. CDR1 and CDR2 (germline): SGHVS, FNYEAQ. This chain's CDR3 is CASSSVGGEETQYF. In DNA, the CDR3 is TGTGCCAGCAGCTCCGTAGGCGGGGAAGAGACCCAGTACTTC.

The CDR3 nucleotides are TGTGCCTCCCGGCCGGGCGGACTATTCAATGAGCAGTTCTTC. Translation: CASRPGGLFNEQFF. The chain joins TRBV30 to TRBJ2-1; D is perhaps TRBD2 (6 bases). Germline V gene lookup returns CDR1 GTSNPN and CDR2 SVGIG (reference sequence). The V and J ends lost 7 bases and 6 bases respectively, with 19 bases between them. The length of the CDR3 is 14 residues.

The chain combines TRBV19 with TRBJ1-1, with 8 bases lining up with TRBD1. Per germline, CDR1 LNHDA and CDR2 SQIVND (reference sequence). J gave up 1 base and V 7 bases, and 5 bases lay outside the gene matches. This CDR3 contains 14 residues. The CDR3 reads CASNGQGRNTEAFF. DNA for the CDR3: TGTGCCAGTAATGGACAGGGAAGGAACACTGAAGCTTTCTTT.

This rearrangement joins TRBV9 to TRBJ2-5; 9 nucleotides align to TRBD2. This CDR3 contains 14 residues. The V segment lost 4 bases and the J segment 5 bases; nucleotides outside the gene matches: 6. Germline CDR1 and CDR2: SGDLS and YYNGEE. CDR3 amino acids: CASSYSGGTETQYF. CDR3 nucleotide sequence: TGTGCCAGCAGCTACAGCGGGGGGACCGAGACCCAGTACTTC.

The chain combines TRBV6-1 with TRBJ1-1; D uncertain. The CDR3 runs to 13 residues. Trimming pared 4 bases from V and 1 base from J, leaving 7 bases between. Germline-derived CDR1 and CDR2 are MNHNS and SASEGT. The CDR3 coding sequence is TGTGCCAGCAGTGGGCAGGCGAACACTGAAGCTTTCTTT. Its protein product is CASSGQANTEAFF.

The chain couples TRBV5-1 to TRBJ2-2; 8 bases line up with TRBD1. The CDR3 loop spans 16 amino acids. Germline V gene data show CDR1 as SGHRS and CDR2 as YFSETQ. V dropped 4 bases and J dropped 3; count of bases not matched to a gene: 8. The CDR3 DNA follows: TGCGCCAGCAGCCTACGACAGGGGATGGACACCGGGGAGCTGTTTTTT. It yields the protein CASSLRQGMDTGELFF. The whole variable domain, remainder taken from reference TRBV5-1 and TRBJ2-2, is KAGVTQTPRYLIKTRGQQVTLSCSPISGHRSVSWYQQTPGQGLQFLFEYFSETQRNKGNFPGRFSGRQFSNSRSEMNVSTLELGDSALYLCASSLRQGMDTGELFFGEGSRLTVL.

V usage is TRBV7-6 and J usage is TRBJ2-3; no clear D. Germline V CDR1 and CDR2: SGHVS, FNYEAQ. V was pared by 5 bases and J by 2 bases, with 5 bases between. This CDR3 comprises 12 residues. CDR3 amino acids: CASSPITDTQYF. DNA of the CDR3: TGTGCCAGCAGCCCCATCACAGATACGCAGTATTTT.

This rearrangement joins TRBV2 to TRBJ2-1; D may be TRBD2 (7 bases). CDR1 is SNHLY and CDR2 is FYNNEI in the germline V gene. CDR3 length: 14 residues. V was shortened by 7 bases and J by 4 bases, with 14 bases between the two germline ends. The DNA for the CDR3 is TGTGCCAGCACCCCACAGGGAGGGTACAATGAGCAGTTCTTC. It encodes CASTPQGGYNEQFF.